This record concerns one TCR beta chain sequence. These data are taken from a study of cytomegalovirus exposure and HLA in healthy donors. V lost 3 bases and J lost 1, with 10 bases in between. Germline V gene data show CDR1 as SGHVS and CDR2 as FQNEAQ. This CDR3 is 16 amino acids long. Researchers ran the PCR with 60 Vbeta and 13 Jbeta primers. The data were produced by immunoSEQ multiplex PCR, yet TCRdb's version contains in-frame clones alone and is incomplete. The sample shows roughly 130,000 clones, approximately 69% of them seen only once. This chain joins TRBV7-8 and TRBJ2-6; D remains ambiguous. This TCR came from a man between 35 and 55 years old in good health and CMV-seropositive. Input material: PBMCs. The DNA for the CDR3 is TGTGCCAGCAGCTTTATCCCCGGGTCTGGGGCCAACGTCCTGACTTTC. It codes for CASSFIPGSGANVLTF.